The clone carrying this TCR beta chain has at least ten counts. What it recognizes is unknown. The data belong to a study of T cells in Graves' hyperthyroidism and ophthalmopathy. Study findings and constraints: In simple terms, a model built on 13 V-J features told ophthalmopathy apart from stable hyperthyroidism. Among clonotypes expanded in thyroid above 0.001, most were also found in blood.

Template material for amplifying TCR beta CDR3 regions consisted of RNA transcripts. HTBI primers were used for first-round RT-PCR of the TCR CDR3. TCRdb recomputed calls from the multiplex PCR reads with MiXCR, one row per CDR3 protein. The data show approximately 620,000 distinct CDR3 sequences, approximately 15% seen once. The CDR3 contains 16 residues. Germline V gene data show CDR1 as GTSNPN and CDR2 as SVGIG (reference sequence). The trim removed 2 bases at V and 5 bases at J, leaving 14 bases unmatched. Sequenced: blood. V gene TRBV30 combines with J gene TRBJ1-1, with TRBD1 identical over 7 bases. This sequence originates from a woman between 40 and 50 years old with Graves' ophthalmopathy. CDR3 nucleotides: TGTGCCTGGAGTCAAATCAGGGGACAGAGGATAACTGAAGCTTTCTTT. Amino acids: CAWSQIRGQRITEAFF.